This T cell receptor beta chain was captured by sequencing in a study of Graves' ophthalmopathy and Graves' hyperthyroidism. Amplification from RNA transcripts yielded the TCR beta CDR3 regions. HTBI primers primed a first-round RT-PCR, and a second-round multiplex PCR followed. TCRdb reprocessed the multiplex PCR reads with MiXCR, giving one entry per CDR3 protein. The sample has roughly 350,000 distinct CDR3 sequences, roughly a sixth seen once. There are a few counts of this clonotype. This clonotype was sampled from an adult woman with stable Graves' hyperthyroidism. Sequenced input: peripheral blood.

CDR3 residues: CAAGRQKPNTGELFF. CDR3 nucleotide sequence: TGTGCCGCTGGGAGACAGAAGCCGAACACCGGGGAGCTGTTTTTT. The chain uses TRBV19 and TRBJ2-2; D tentatively fits TRBD1 or TRBD2 (5 bases each). The V gene lost 11 bases and the J gene lost 0 bases, with 16 bases spanning the gap. Per the germline V gene, CDR1 is LNHDA and CDR2 is SQIVND (reference sequence). The CDR3 has 15 residues.